This T cell receptor beta chain was documented in a study of blood T cell repertoires in COVID-19. Study summary: The analysed material was cDNA or gDNA that came from T cells, B-cell-depleted T cells, or PBMCs.

In the authors' methods: Amplification of reference gene primers provided the estimated nucleated cell counts. The repertoire was sequenced with immunoSEQ multiplex PCR; TCRdb's copy has only in-frame clones and lacks some. V and J calls and clone size are given by that table; D and trimming were obtained from the DNA. The sample carries tens of thousands of clones, approximately 92% recorded once. V lost 6 bases and J 2 bases, leaving 8 bases between the germline ends. The germline V gene encodes CDR1 MNHEY and CDR2 SVGAGI. This CDR3 has 13 amino acids. The sequenced sample was peripheral blood. This chain joins TRBV6-5 and TRBJ1-5; D is unclear. The receptor comes from a woman aged 60 to 75 with COVID-19, enrolled during active disease. The chain's CDR3 is CASSGVGNQPQHF. CDR3 sequence (DNA): TGTGCCAGCAGCGGGGTGGGCAATCAGCCCCAGCATTTT.